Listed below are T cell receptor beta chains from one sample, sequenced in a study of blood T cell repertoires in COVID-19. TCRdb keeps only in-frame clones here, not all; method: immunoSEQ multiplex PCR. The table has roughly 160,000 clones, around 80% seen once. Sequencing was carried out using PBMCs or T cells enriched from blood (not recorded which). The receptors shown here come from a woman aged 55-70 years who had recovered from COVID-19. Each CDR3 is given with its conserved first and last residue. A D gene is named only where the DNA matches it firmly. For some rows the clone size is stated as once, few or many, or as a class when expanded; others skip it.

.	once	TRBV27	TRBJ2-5	TGTGCCAGCAGTCTAACAGGGCTAGAGACCCAGTACTTC	CASSLTGLETQYF
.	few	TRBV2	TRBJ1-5	TGTGCCAGCAGTGCTGGACAGAACAATCAGCCCCAGCATTTT	CASSAGQNNQPQHF
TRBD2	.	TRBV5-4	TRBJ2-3	TGTGCCAGCAGCTCACTTAGCGGGAGAGATGTAGATACGCAGTATTTT	CASSSLSGRDVDTQYF
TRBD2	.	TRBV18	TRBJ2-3	TGTGCCAGCTCACCTTCTTCTGGCGGGAGGGCAGATACGCAGTATTTT	CASSPSSGGRADTQYF
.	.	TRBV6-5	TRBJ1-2	TGTCAATGCGGGCAGTCAAACTATGGCTACACCTTC	CQCGQSNYGYTF
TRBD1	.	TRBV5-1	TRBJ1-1	TGCGCCAGCAGCGCCGGACAGGGGGTGAACACTGAAGCTTTCTTT	CASSAGQGVNTEAFF
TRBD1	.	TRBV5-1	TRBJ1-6	TGCGCCAGCAGCTTGGCCGGGACAGGGGGACTAATGGATTCACCCCTCCACTTT	CASSLAGTGGLMDSPLHF
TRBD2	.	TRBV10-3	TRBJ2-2	TGTGCCATCACCGTACAGGGTTTCATAACTAGCGGGAGTGGCACCGGGGAGCTGTTTTTT	CAITVQGFITSGSGTGELFF
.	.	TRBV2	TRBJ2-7	TGTGCCAGCATGTATCAGTCCGAGCAGTACTTC	CASMYQSEQYF
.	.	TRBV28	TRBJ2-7	TGTGCCAGCAGTTGGAGGAACGAGCAGTACTTC	CASSWRNEQYF